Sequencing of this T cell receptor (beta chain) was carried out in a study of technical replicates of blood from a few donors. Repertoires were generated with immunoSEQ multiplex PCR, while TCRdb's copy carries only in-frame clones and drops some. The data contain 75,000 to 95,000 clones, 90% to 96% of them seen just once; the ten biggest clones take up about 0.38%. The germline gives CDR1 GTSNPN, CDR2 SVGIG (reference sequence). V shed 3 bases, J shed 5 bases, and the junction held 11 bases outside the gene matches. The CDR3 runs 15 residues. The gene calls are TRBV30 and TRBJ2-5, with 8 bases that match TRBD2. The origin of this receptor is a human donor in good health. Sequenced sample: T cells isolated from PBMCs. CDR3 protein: CAWSRTSPPGETQYF. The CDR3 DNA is TGTGCCTGGAGCAGGACTAGCCCCCCGGGGGAGACCCAGTACTTC.